These 16 T cell receptor beta chains originate from one sample sequenced in a study of beta chain features in type 1 diabetes. Every bit of the isolated RNA underwent reverse transcription, so sequencing read expressed TCRB transcripts. Method: immunoSEQ multiplex PCR; TCRdb's copy keeps in-frame clones and lacks some. In the table there are roughly 120,000 clones, approximately 39% of which are singletons. Sequenced sample: stem cell memory CD4+ T cells from blood. These receptors were obtained from a woman between 18 and 30 years old in good health.

This clone appeared a few times. This rearrangement joins TRBV18 to TRBJ2-2; 8 bases match TRBD1. Germline V gene lookup returns CDR1 KGHSH and CDR2 LQKENI. V shed 3 bases and J 7 bases; nucleotides not matched to a gene: 10. The CDR3 is 16 amino acids. CDR3 region: CASSPADQGAVGELFF. In nucleotides, the CDR3 is TGTGCCAGCTCACCTGCGGATCAGGGGGCCGTCGGGGAGCTGTTTTTT.

This chain connects TRBV28 to TRBJ1-1; 7 nucleotides line up with TRBD1. V lost 4 bases to trimming and J lost 1 base; unmatched junction nucleotides: 6. The CDR3 totals 15 residues. In germline, CDR1 is MDHEN, CDR2 SYDVKM. This CDR3 reads CASSSPGQANTEAFF. In DNA, the CDR3 is TGTGCCAGCAGTTCCCCCGGACAGGCGAACACTGAAGCTTTCTTT.

The J gene is TRBJ2-7, the V gene TRBV28; maybe TRBD1 (6 bases). Trimming took off 8 bases at V and 6 bases at J, with 11 bases between the two ends. The length of the CDR3 is 11 residues. Per germline, CDR1 MDHEN and CDR2 SYDVKM. This chain's CDR3 is CASLGAIEQYF. For the CDR3, the DNA is TGTGCCAGCTTGGGGGCGATCGAGCAGTACTTC. The full variable domain, rest sourced from reference TRBV28 and TRBJ2-7, is DVKVTQSSRYLVKRTGEKVFLECVQDMDHENMFWYRQDPGLGLRLIYFSYDVKMKEKGDIPEGYSVSREKKERFSLILESASTNQTSMYLCASLGAIEQYFGPGTRLTVT.

This clone was seen only a few times. The rearrangement links TRBV5-4 to TRBJ1-2; TRBD1 matches 8 bases. This CDR3 spans 14 amino acids. Germline loops: CDR1 SGHNT, CDR2 YYREEE (reference sequence). The junction had 10 bases not matched to a gene; V was cut back by 4 bases and J by 8 bases. CDR3 protein: CASSPVDRGRGYTF. For the CDR3, the DNA is TGTGCCAGCAGCCCGGTAGACAGGGGTCGAGGCTACACCTTC.

The CDR3 nucleotides read TGTGCCAGCAGTCCGAGACTAGCGGGACCTTCCTACGAGCAGTACTTC. Translation gives CASSPRLAGPSYEQYF. This chain joins TRBV5-4 and TRBJ2-7; TRBD2 aligns across 11 bases. The CDR3 spans 16 residues. V was clipped by 5 bases and J by 1 base; unmatched bases: 8. Germline V gives CDR1 SGHNT, CDR2 YYREEE (reference sequence). Full variable domain (remainder filled in from reference TRBV5-4 and TRBJ2-7): ETGVTQSPTHLIKTRGQQVTLRCSSQSGHNTVSWYQQALGQGPQFIFQYYREEENGRGNFPPRFSGLQFPNYSSELNVNALELDDSALYLCASSPRLAGPSYEQYFGPGTRLTVT.

This clone was seen only a few times. The gene calls are TRBV19 and TRBJ2-7; D is undetermined. Trimming stripped 8 bases from V and 2 bases from J, with 13 bases between. CDR3 length: 13 residues. Germline V gene data show CDR1 as LNHDA and CDR2 as SQIVND (reference sequence). The CDR3 loop reads CASAWQSPYEQYF. CDR3 DNA sequence: TGTGCCAGTGCTTGGCAGTCCCCCTACGAGCAGTACTTC.

In its sample, this clone was seen a few times. The rearrangement uses TRBV30 and TRBJ2-7, with 10 bases identical to TRBD2. CDR3 length equals 14 residues. Germline loops: CDR1 GTSNPN, CDR2 SVGIG (reference sequence). Trimming took 5 bases from V and 7 from J; bases not matched to a gene: 11. CDR3 amino acids: CAWSGAGGPREQYF. Here the CDR3 DNA reads TGTGCCTGGTCGGGAGCGGGAGGGCCGCGTGAGCAGTACTTC.

This clone occurred a few times. The CDR3: CASSPRQGQETQYF. The CDR3 DNA follows: TGTGCCAGCAGCCCACGACAGGGCCAAGAGACCCAGTACTTC. The chain employs TRBV4-2 and TRBJ2-5, with 7 bases that match TRBD1. This CDR3 comprises 14 residues. With 4 bases clipped from V and 1 base from J, the junction kept 3 bases outside the gene matches. The germline gives CDR1 LGHNA, CDR2 YNFKEQ.

This chain links TRBV6-6 with TRBJ1-2; D possibly corresponds to TRBD1 (5 bases). Germline CDR1 is MNHNY and CDR2 is SVGAGI (reference sequence). The CDR3 loop spans 13 amino acids. Trimming shortened V by 2 bases and J by 8 bases, and 12 bases separated the two germline ends. The CDR3, as DNA: TGTGCCAGCAGTTACCTAGGGGTTCAAGGCTACACCTTC. Its protein is CASSYLGVQGYTF.

The rearrangement uses TRBV19 and TRBJ2-3, with a tentative D call TRBD1 (6 bases). The V and J ends lost 7 bases and 0 bases respectively, with 11 bases between them. The CDR3 length is 14 residues. From germline, CDR1 is LNHDA and CDR2 SQIVND (reference sequence). The CDR3 nucleotides are TGTGCCAGTATGGGACAACCCAGCACAGATACGCAGTATTTT. Its protein product is CASMGQPSTDTQYF.

The rearrangement joins TRBV11-3 to TRBJ2-7; TRBD2 matches at 10 bases. V lost 1 base to trimming and J lost 5 bases; unmatched junction nucleotides: 2. Germline V CDR1 and CDR2: SGHNT, YENEEA. CDR3 length: 14 amino acids. The CDR3 is CASSLGLAGDEQYF. CDR3 sequence (DNA): TGTGCCAGCAGCTTAGGTCTAGCGGGAGACGAGCAGTACTTC.

The chain uses TRBV2 and TRBJ2-7; TRBD2 might be the D (6 bases). The CDR3 runs to 15 residues. Germline CDR1 is SNHLY and CDR2 is FYNNEI. The ends were cut back, 4 bases at V and 3 bases at J, with 16 bases in the middle. CDR3 protein: CASSAEGKGSYEQYF. DNA for the CDR3: TGTGCCAGCAGTGCGGAGGGAAAAGGGAGCTACGAGCAGTACTTC.

This clone has more than one count but fewer than ten. DNA of the CDR3: TGTGCCAGCAGCCCGGGTACTGAAGCTTTCTTT. Encoded protein: CASSPGTEAFF. This chain links TRBV7-9 with TRBJ1-1, with unresolved D. Germline V gene sequence: CDR1 SEHNR, CDR2 FQNEAQ (reference sequence). CDR3 length: 11 amino acids. V lost 5 bases to trimming and J lost 5 bases, with 6 bases between them.

This clone was counted only a few times. CDR3 region: CASSERAGKNTGELFF. CDR3 nucleotides: TGTGCCAGCAGTGAAAGAGCGGGGAAAAACACCGGGGAGCTGTTTTTT. J is TRBJ2-2 and V is TRBV25-1; 7 bases align to TRBD2. The length of the CDR3 is 16 residues. Germline V CDR1 and CDR2: MGHDK, SYGVNS. J was trimmed by 2 bases and V by 2 bases; bases with no gene match: 5.

This clone has only a few counts. The chain's CDR3 is CASIQGHPNTEAFF. The CDR3 DNA reads as TGTGCCAGCATCCAGGGACACCCGAACACTGAAGCTTTCTTT. The J gene is TRBJ1-1, the V gene TRBV7-9; maybe TRBD1 (6 bases). Germline CDR1 reads SEHNR; CDR2 reads FQNEAQ (reference sequence). The CDR3 is 14 residues long. Trimming shortened V by 7 bases and J by 1 base, and 13 bases separated the two germline ends.

The chain carries TRBV5-6 and TRBJ1-4; a weak D match, TRBD1 (5 bases). V lost 3 bases and J lost 0, with 12 bases in between. This CDR3 has 16 amino acids. Germline-derived CDR1 and CDR2 are SGHDT and YYEEEE. CDR3 coding DNA: TGTGCCAGCAGCTGGGGCGGCGGGGCAACTAATGAAAAACTGTTTTTT. Residues: CASSWGGGATNEKLFF.